This TCR beta chain was profiled in a study of blood T cell repertoires in COVID-19. Study in general: COVID-19 samples from acute and convalescent phases originated in the United States, Italy and Spain.

The CDR3 runs to 13 residues. Germline CDR1 and CDR2: MGHDK and SYGVNS. Trimming took off 6 bases at V and 8 bases at J, with 16 bases between the two ends. Generated by immunoSEQ multiplex PCR, the TCRdb table keeps only in-frame clones and is missing some. In the table there are approximately 220,000 clones, 83% of which are singletons. The sequenced sample consisted of PBMCs or T cells enriched from blood (not recorded which). The sequence was collected from a woman aged 45-60 years who had been exposed to COVID-19. This chain links TRBV25-1 with TRBJ1-2; D may be TRBD1 (5 bases). The CDR3 nucleotides are TGTGCCAGCAGCGAAGAACCGAGACAGGGCTACACCTTC. Its translation: CASSEEPRQGYTF.